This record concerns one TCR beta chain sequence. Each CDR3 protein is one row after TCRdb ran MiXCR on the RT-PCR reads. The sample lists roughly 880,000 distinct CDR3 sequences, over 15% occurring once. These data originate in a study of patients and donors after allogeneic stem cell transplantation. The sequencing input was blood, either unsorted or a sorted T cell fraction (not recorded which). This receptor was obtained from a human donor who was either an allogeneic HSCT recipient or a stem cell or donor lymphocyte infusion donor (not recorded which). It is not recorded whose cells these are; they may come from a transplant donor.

The CDR3 is CASSSPGQGITYEQYF. The CDR3 bases are TGCGCCAGCAGCTCCCCGGGACAGGGGATAACCTACGAGCAGTACTTC. The V gene is TRBV5-1, the J gene TRBJ2-7; 10 bases fit TRBD1. V shed 3 bases, J shed 2 bases, and the junction held 8 bases outside the gene matches. This CDR3 is built from 16 residues. Looked up from germline, CDR1 is SGHRS and CDR2 is YFSETQ.